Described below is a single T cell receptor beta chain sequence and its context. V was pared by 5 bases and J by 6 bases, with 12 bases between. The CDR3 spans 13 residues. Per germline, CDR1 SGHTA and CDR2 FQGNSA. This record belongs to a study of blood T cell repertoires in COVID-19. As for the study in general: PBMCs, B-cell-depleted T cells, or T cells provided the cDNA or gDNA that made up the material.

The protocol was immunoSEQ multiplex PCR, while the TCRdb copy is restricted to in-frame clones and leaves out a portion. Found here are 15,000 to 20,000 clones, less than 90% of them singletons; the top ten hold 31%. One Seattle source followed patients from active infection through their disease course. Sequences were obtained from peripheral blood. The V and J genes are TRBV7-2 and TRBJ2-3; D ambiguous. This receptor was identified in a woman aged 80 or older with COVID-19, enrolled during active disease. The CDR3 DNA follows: TGTGCCAGCAGCCTCGTACTACCCGATACGCAGTATTTT. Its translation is CASSLVLPDTQYF.